This is a list of T cell receptor beta chains from one sample in a study of siplizumab effects on memory and regulatory T cells. Clones were read by immunoSEQ multiplex PCR, and TCRdb kept only the in-frame ones, dropping some. In the table there are 110,000 or so clones, over 85% of which are singletons. Sample: non-Treg CD4+ T cells sorted from blood. These receptor sequences come from a human donor in good health. Each CDR3 is given with its conserved first and last residue. The D gene is left open where the match is weak. Where a row states a size, it is once, few, many or the class of an expanded clone; other rows omit it.

>TRBD1|TRBJ2-7|TRBV18|NA
CASSPATGATYEQYF
TGTGCCAGCTCACCAGCGACAGGGGCTACCTACGAGCAGTACTTC
>NA|TRBJ1-2|TRBV6-5|once
CASSTARYGYTF
TGTGCCAGCAGTACAGCGCGCTATGGCTACACCTTC
>NA|TRBJ1-1|TRBV28|few
CASKTGNTEAFF
TGTGCCAGCAAGACAGGGAACACTGAAGCTTTCTTT
>NA|TRBJ1-1|TRBV28|NA
CASSFEVIMNTEAFF
TGTGCCAGCAGTTTTGAGGTTATAATGAACACTGAAGCTTTCTTT
>NA|TRBJ1-1|TRBV10-3|NA
CAISRAGRVNTEAFF
TGTGCCATCAGTCGCGCTGGGAGGGTCAACACTGAAGCTTTCTTT
>TRBD1|TRBJ1-1|TRBV5-1|once
CASSLGRGTGVNKAFF
TGCGCCAGCAGCTTGGGGAGGGGGACAGGAGTAAACAAAGCTTTCTTT
>NA|TRBJ1-2|TRBV4-2|NA
CASSQDWHINNFYGYTF
TGTGCCAGCAGCCAAGATTGGCATATTAATAACTTCTATGGCTACACCTTC
>NA|TRBJ2-7|TRBV18|once
CASSPPGREDEQYF
TGTGCCAGCTCACCACCGGGCAGGGAGGACGAGCAGTACTTC
>NA|TRBJ1-1|TRBV2|NA
CASSDTGYRNTEAFF
TGTGCCAGCAGTGATACAGGCTACAGGAACACTGAAGCTTTCTTT
>NA|TRBJ2-7|TRBV28|once
CASSLYSEQYF
TGTGCCAGCAGTTTATATTCCGAGCAGTACTTC
>TRBD1|TRBJ1-5|TRBV7-2|NA
CASSPASGGQPQHF
TGTGCCAGCAGCCCCGCGTCAGGGGGTCAGCCCCAGCATTTT
>TRBD1|TRBJ1-1|TRBV27|NA
CASRRTGDAEAFF
TGTGCCAGCAGGCGGACAGGGGACGCTGAAGCTTTCTTT
>TRBD1|TRBJ1-1|TRBV7-2|NA
CASTTGTGARTEAFF
TGTGCCAGCACCACCGGGACAGGGGCAAGAACTGAAGCTTTCTTT
>TRBD1|TRBJ1-1|TRBV4-1|NA
CASSHPKGQRGTEAFF
TGCGCCAGCAGCCACCCGAAGGGACAGAGGGGGACTGAAGCTTTCTTT
>TRBD1|TRBJ1-2|TRBV4-1|few
CASSQDPAGGGLGYTF
TGCGCCAGCAGCCAAGATCCTGCAGGGGGTGGTTTGGGCTACACCTTC
>NA|TRBJ1-2|TRBV25-1|NA
CASSVGVYGYTF
TGTGCCAGCAGTGTTGGGGTCTATGGCTACACCTTC
>NA|TRBJ1-5|TRBV7-9|NA
CASSLDTGNQPQHF
TGTGCCAGCAGCTTAGATACGGGGAATCAGCCCCAGCATTTT
>NA|TRBJ1-1|TRBV2|NA
CASIRLLNTEAFF
TGTGCCAGCATTAGACTTTTGAACACTGAAGCTTTCTTT
>TRBD1|TRBJ2-3|TRBV9|NA
CASSAYGTADPDTQYF
TGTGCCAGCAGCGCCTACGGGACAGCGGACCCAGATACGCAGTATTTT
>TRBD2|TRBJ2-3|TRBV9|NA
CASSVDSGGRDTQYF
TGTGCCAGCAGCGTGGACTCGGGGGGGCGAGATACGCAGTATTTT
>NA|TRBJ2-5|TRBV28|NA
CASTKRPQETQYF
TGTGCCAGCACCAAAAGGCCCCAAGAGACCCAGTACTTC
>TRBD1|TRBJ2-3|TRBV4-1|NA
CASSLTDRGLTDTQYF
TGCGCCAGCAGCTTAACCGACAGGGGGTTGACAGATACGCAGTATTTT
>TRBD2|TRBJ2-3|TRBV11-3|NA
CASSLGELATDTQYF
TGTGCCAGCAGCTTAGGCGAACTAGCGACAGATACGCAGTATTTT
>TRBD2|TRBJ2-7|TRBV15|NA
CATREAGGYEQYF
TGTGCCACCAGGGAAGCGGGGGGGTACGAGCAGTACTTC
>NA|TRBJ1-3|TRBV10-3|NA
CAISETGGNTIYF
TGTGCCATCAGTGAGACAGGGGGAAACACCATATATTTT
>NA|TRBJ1-2|TRBV28|NA
CASSLEGKGAYGYTF
TGTGCCAGCAGTTTGGAGGGCAAAGGCGCCTATGGCTACACCTTC
>NA|TRBJ2-3|TRBV7-7|NA
CASSSGSIQSSTDTQYF
TGTGCCAGCAGCTCCGGGAGTATACAATCTAGCACAGATACGCAGTATTTT
>TRBD1|TRBJ2-5|TRBV4-3|NA
CASSQEGQAQETQYF
TGCGCCAGCAGCCAAGAGGGACAGGCCCAAGAGACCCAGTACTTC
>TRBD1|TRBJ1-2|TRBV4-1|NA
CASSQDRGRYTF
TGCGCCAGCAGCCAGGACAGGGGTCGCTACACCTTC
>NA|TRBJ2-3|TRBV14|NA
CASSQDLADTQYF
TGTGCCAGCAGCCAAGATCTGGCAGATACGCAGTATTTT
>NA|TRBJ2-7|TRBV7-9|NA
CASSSGTTPPYEQYF
TGTGCCAGCAGCTCCGGGACGACCCCTCCCTACGAGCAGTACTTC
>NA|TRBJ1-4|TRBV28|NA
CASGYVSEKLFF
TGTGCCAGCGGCTATGTGAGTGAAAAACTGTTTTTT